Listed here are 15 T cell receptor beta chains from one sample, sequenced in a study of T cells in Graves' hyperthyroidism and ophthalmopathy. What was amplified from RNA transcripts were TCR beta CDR3 regions. HTBI primers were employed in a first-round RT-PCR of the TCR CDR3. TCRdb re-called the multiplex PCR reads through MiXCR, storing one row per CDR3 protein. The sample has roughly 500,000 distinct CDR3 sequences; about 16% are singletons. Sample: blood. The receptors here all came from a woman aged 25-40 years with Graves' ophthalmopathy.

This clonotype was observed at least ten times. V gene TRBV18 combines with J gene TRBJ2-7; possible D gene TRBD1, 5 bases. Germline V gene sequence: CDR1 KGHSH, CDR2 LQKENI. The length of the CDR3 is 14 residues. The ends were cut back, 6 bases at V and 2 bases at J, with 14 bases in the middle. CDR3 region: CASSPEQVTYEQYF. CDR3 DNA sequence: TGTGCCAGCTCGCCAGAACAGGTTACCTACGAGCAGTACTTC.

This clonotype was observed many times. The chain couples TRBV28 to TRBJ1-1; D is ambiguous. V was trimmed by 5 bases and J by 1 base, leaving 14 bases between them. This CDR3 has 15 amino acids. CDR1 and CDR2 from the germline V gene are MDHEN and SYDVKM. The CDR3 loop is CASSHTPGANTEAFF. The CDR3 DNA sequence: TGTGCCAGCAGTCATACCCCAGGAGCGAACACTGAAGCTTTCTTT. The full variable domain, its missing parts supplied by reference TRBV28 and TRBJ1-1, is DVKVTQSSRYLVKRTGEKVFLECVQDMDHENMFWYRQDPGLGLRLIYFSYDVKMKEKGDIPEGYSVSREKKERFSLILESASTNQTSMYLCASSHTPGANTEAFFGQGTRLTVV.

This clonotype has a count of ten or more. The chain links TRBV12-3 or TRBV12-4 to TRBJ2-2, with 9 positions matching TRBD2. The CDR3 loop spans 14 amino acids. V shed 3 bases and J 6 bases; nucleotides not matched to a gene: 2. DNA of the CDR3: TGTGCCAGCAGTTTCGTAGCGGGAGCCGGGGAGCTGTTTTTT. This encodes CASSFVAGAGELFF.

This clonotype was seen at least ten times. The junction differs from germline at one of its ends, possibly a read error. The J gene is TRBJ2-7, the V gene TRBV2; 8 bases line up with TRBD1. The length of the CDR3 is 14 residues. CDR1 is SNHLY, CDR2 FYNNEI, per germline. CDR3 region: CASSEDRGEDEQYF. The CDR3 DNA follows: TGTGCCAGCAGCGAAGACAGGGGAGAAGACGAGCAGTACTTC.

This clonotype was observed a handful of times. The chain links TRBV20-1 to TRBJ1-2; 8 bases map to TRBD1. CDR1 is DFQATT, CDR2 SNEGSKA, per germline (reference sequence). The length of the CDR3 is 14 residues. The V segment lost 5 bases and the J segment 8 bases; nucleotides outside the gene matches: 13. The CDR3 sequence: CSAPNAGGRGGYTF. The CDR3 DNA is TGCAGTGCTCCGAATGCAGGGGGCCGGGGGGGCTACACCTTC.

This clonotype was picked up a small number of times. The rearrangement links TRBV20-1 to TRBJ1-2; no firm D call. Germline CDR1 DFQATT, CDR2 SNEGSKA (reference sequence). V shed 8 bases and J shed 8 bases, with 15 bases lying between them. The CDR3 covers 11 residues. The CDR3 is CSTTTMGGYTF. The CDR3 nucleotides are TGCAGTACCACGACTATGGGCGGCTACACCTTC.

The chain has TRBV15 and TRBJ2-3, with TRBD2 matching over 8 bases. Germline V gene data show CDR1 as LNHNV and CDR2 as YYDKDF (reference sequence). CDR3 length: 15 residues. Losses at the gene ends were 7 bases for V and 0 bases for J; bases not matched to a gene: 6. DNA for the CDR3: TGTGCCACCACCGCTCCGGGGGGGAGCACAGATACGCAGTATTTT. It codes for CATTAPGGSTDTQYF.

The chain employs TRBV28 and TRBJ2-2, with TRBD1 matching over 7 bases. V dropped 6 bases and J dropped 4; count of bases not matched to a gene: 17. The germline CDR1 and CDR2 sequences are MDHEN and SYDVKM. The CDR3 is 18 amino acids. The DNA of the CDR3 is TGTGCCAGCAGCCCCTTTTCTGCGACAGGGATTTTCACCGGGGAGCTGTTTTTT. It translates to CASSPFSATGIFTGELFF.

This clonotype was counted many times. The chain uses TRBV5-1 and TRBJ1-1; no firm D call. The CDR3 covers 15 residues. The germline V gene encodes CDR1 SGHRS and CDR2 YFSETQ. With 0 bases removed from V and 1 base from J, the gap between germline ends came to 10 bases. The CDR3 nucleotides read TGCGCCAGCAGCTTGGTGTTAGGGCAGAACACTGAAGCTTTCTTT. Its protein is CASSLVLGQNTEAFF.

DNA for the CDR3: TGTGCCAGCAGCATCAATTACCCGGGCGAGCAGTACTTC. Protein product: CASSINYPGEQYF. The chain carries TRBV7-2 and TRBJ2-7, with D uncertain. Trimming shortened V by 5 bases and J by 6 bases, and 14 bases separated the two germline ends. Germline V gene data show CDR1 as SGHTA and CDR2 as FQGNSA. The CDR3 is 13 amino acids.

This chain links TRBV12-3 or TRBV12-4 with TRBJ1-4; D is unresolved. The CDR3 covers 13 residues. V was shortened by 6 bases and J by 0 bases, with 5 bases between the two germline ends. The CDR3 DNA reads as TGTGCCAGCAGGATTGCAACTAATGAAAAACTGTTTTTT. It translates to CASRIATNEKLFF.

This clonotype was detected many times. CDR3 sequence: CASSGDRAYEQYF. The CDR3 coding sequence is TGTGCCAGCAGCGGGGACAGAGCCTACGAGCAGTACTTC. The genes are TRBV11-2 and TRBJ2-7, with TRBD1 matching 7 bases. CDR1 and CDR2 from the germline V gene are SGHAT and FQNNGV. Trimming took 5 bases from V and 2 from J; bases not matched to a gene: 3. This CDR3 is built from 13 residues. Based on the CDR3 plus reference TRBV11-2 and TRBJ2-7, the full variable domain is EAGVAQSPRYKIIEKRQSVAFWCNPISGHATLYWYQQILGQGPKLLIQFQNNGVVDDSQLPKDRFSAERLKGVDSTLKIQPAKLEDSAVYLCASSGDRAYEQYFGPGTRLTVT.

This clonotype occurred many times. The chain joins TRBV2 to TRBJ2-5; TRBD2 aligns across 7 bases. Germline values: CDR1 SNHLY, CDR2 FYNNEI. The CDR3 totals 16 residues. Trimming cost V 4 bases and J 4 bases; bases outside gene matches: 12. The CDR3 region is CASSVGSGRVGETQYF. CDR3 bases: TGTGCCAGCAGTGTTGGTTCAGGGAGGGTAGGAGAGACCCAGTACTTC.

This clonotype was recorded at least ten times. The V and J genes are TRBV7-2 and TRBJ2-1, with TRBD2 identical over 11 bases. Looked up from germline, CDR1 is SGHTA and CDR2 is FQGNSA. The CDR3 sequence is 15 residues long. V gave up 10 bases and J gave up 0 bases; unmatched junction bases: 5. CDR3 sequence reads: CANGLAGSSYNEQFF. The DNA of the CDR3 is TGTGCCAACGGACTAGCGGGCAGCTCCTACAATGAGCAGTTCTTC. Together with reference TRBV7-2 and TRBJ2-1, the CDR3 gives the full variable domain: GAGVSQSPSNKVTEKGKDVELRCDPISGHTALYWYRQSLGQGLEFLIYFQGNSAPDKSGLPSDRFSAERTGGSVSTLTIQRTQQEDSAVYLCANGLAGSSYNEQFFGPGTRLTVL.

The table lists this clonotype with many counts. The chain employs TRBV11-2 and TRBJ2-1, with a weak D call TRBD1 (6 bases). Trimming took off 5 bases at V and 2 bases at J, with 13 bases between the two ends. The CDR3 runs to 15 residues. Germline values: CDR1 SGHAT, CDR2 FQNNGV. The CDR3 DNA reads as TGTGCCAGCAGCAGACGGGACAAGGCCTACAATGAGCAGTTCTTC. Its protein is CASSRRDKAYNEQFF.